One and the same sample provided the 13 T cell receptor beta chains below, sequenced in a study of shared clonotypes between healthy human individuals (dated by TCRdb to about 2020). The library was generated by the immunoSEQ multiplex PCR assay. This is the immuneACCESS table as TCRdb keeps it, with only in-frame sequences that have V and J called. A part of the clones is gone; compared with another copy, unresolved V genes explain less than half, and the rest is unexplained. The sample includes roughly 890,000 clones, with 80% to 95% observed a single time. The top ten constitute 24% of the sample. CD8 naive samples were obtained by positive selection for CCR7 among CD45RO-negative cells, yielding a CD45RA+CCR7+ population from which TemRA cells were excluded. The material sequenced was naive CD8+ T cells sorted from blood. The cell subset or site label on this specimen signifies: CD45RA+CCR7+. All receptors come from a man between 25 and 39 years old in good health.

In this sample, this clone turned up once. V is TRBV27 and J is TRBJ2-7; 7 bases line up with TRBD2. The CDR3 totals 16 residues. Losses at the gene ends were 3 bases for V and 6 bases for J; bases not matched to a gene: 14. Germline CDR1 MNHEY, CDR2 SMNVEV (reference sequence). The CDR3 loop reads CASSLRARDYGSEQYF. CDR3 DNA sequence: TGTGCCAGCAGTTTGCGAGCCCGGGACTATGGGAGCGAGCAGTACTTC.

The chain links TRBV27 to TRBJ1-5, with 9 positions matching TRBD1. The CDR3 is made up of 14 amino acids. Germline CDR1 is MNHEY and CDR2 is SMNVEV (reference sequence). J lost 11 bases, V lost 6 bases, and 11 bases had no gene match. The CDR3 region is CASRVSGTGHSQHF. The CDR3 nucleotides read TGTGCCAGCAGAGTATCCGGGACAGGGCATTCCCAGCATTTT.

This chain connects TRBV4-2 to TRBJ2-7; no definite D call. The V end was cut by 1 base, the J end by 6 bases, with 4 bases between. Germline values: CDR1 LGHNA, CDR2 YNFKEQ. This CDR3 has 11 amino acids. CDR3 amino acids: CASSQGAEQYF. The CDR3 DNA reads TGTGCCAGCAGCCAAGGCGCCGAGCAGTACTTC.

This clone occurred once. The chain employs TRBV29-1 and TRBJ2-1; tentative D call: TRBD2 (6 bases). The length of the CDR3 is 12 residues. V was trimmed by 7 bases and J by 4 bases, leaving 11 bases between them. Germline assignment: CDR1 SQVTM and CDR2 ANQGSEA. For the CDR3, the DNA is TGCAGCGGTGAGGAGGGGTACAATGAGCAGTTCTTC. As protein: CSGEEGYNEQFF.

This chain joins TRBV18 and TRBJ2-4; D not certain. The germline V and J ends were trimmed by 6 bases and 1 base, with 16 bases remaining between them. The germline CDR1 and CDR2 sequences are KGHSH and LQKENI. The CDR3 consists of 16 residues. The CDR3 nucleotides read TGTGCCAGCTCCCCCGCGCCGAGTTCGGCCAAAAACATTCAGTACTTC. Protein: CASSPAPSSAKNIQYF.

J is TRBJ2-7 and V is TRBV5-1, with D maybe TRBD2 (6 bases). The CDR3 totals 13 residues. CDR1 SGHRS and CDR2 YFSETQ come from the germline V gene. V gave up 7 bases and J gave up 5 bases, with 16 bases separating them. In nucleotides, the CDR3 is TGCGCCAGCGGGGACTGGTCCCGGGACGAGCAGTACTTC. Residues: CASGDWSRDEQYF.

This clone turned up a few times. J is TRBJ1-2 and V is TRBV28; the D gene is possibly TRBD1 (5 bases). This CDR3 comprises 16 residues. Germline V gives CDR1 MDHEN, CDR2 SYDVKM. V lost 4 bases, J lost 2 bases, and 17 bases lay in between. The CDR3 loop is CASSYGVRDSNYGYTF. CDR3 in DNA: TGTGCCAGCAGTTATGGTGTACGGGACTCAAACTATGGCTACACCTTC.

The J gene is TRBJ2-2, the V gene TRBV4-3; D is ambiguous. Trimming took 0 bases from V and 3 from J, leaving 11 bases between them. The CDR3 contains 16 residues. Germline CDR1 and CDR2: LGHNA and YSLEER. The CDR3 spells CASSQDISAHTGELFF. Here the CDR3 DNA reads TGCGCCAGCAGCCAAGATATATCCGCCCACACCGGGGAGCTGTTTTTT.

V is TRBV27 and J is TRBJ1-5; TRBD1 might be the D (6 bases). Trimming cost V 6 bases and J 0 bases, with 12 bases left between them. The CDR3 runs to 15 residues. Per the germline V gene, CDR1 is MNHEY and CDR2 is SMNVEV (reference sequence). CDR3 amino acids: CASRRGAHSNQPQHF. The CDR3 DNA reads as TGTGCCAGCAGAAGGGGGGCGCATAGCAATCAGCCCCAGCATTTT.

This clone came up once. The V and J genes are TRBV29-1 and TRBJ2-1; no clear D gene. Germline V lookup: CDR1 SQVTM, CDR2 ANQGSEA. CDR3 length: 10 residues. The V gene lost 4 bases and the J gene lost 14 bases, with 12 bases spanning the gap. The CDR3 region is CSVGGGEEFF. The CDR3 coding sequence is TGCAGCGTTGGGGGTGGGGAAGAGTTCTTC.

The chain carries TRBV5-1 and TRBJ2-5; the match to TRBD2 covers 11 bases. Unmatched junction bases numbered 12, after V lost 4 bases and J lost 4 bases. The CDR3 spans 17 residues. In germline, CDR1 is SGHRS, CDR2 YFSETQ. The DNA of the CDR3 is TGCGCCAGCAGCGTTAATAGCGGGAGGGAGATTAGAGAGACCCAGTACTTC. Its translation: CASSVNSGREIRETQYF.

J is TRBJ1-2 and V is TRBV9; D not certain. This CDR3 is 12 amino acids long. V lost 3 bases, J lost 8 bases, and 11 bases lay in between. The V gene's germline CDR1 is SGDLS and CDR2 YYNGEE. CDR3 sequence: CASSAAPLGYTF. The CDR3 DNA follows: TGTGCCAGCAGCGCCGCGCCGCTAGGCTACACCTTC.

Concerning this clone: The same CDR3 arises from other DNA sequences in this sample as well. The DNA of the CDR3 is TGTGCCAGCAGCTTGGCAGGGTCATACGAGCAGTACTTC. Amino acids: CASSLAGSYEQYF. The chain carries TRBV5-5 and TRBJ2-7; D perhaps matches TRBD1 (5 bases). Trimming removed 0 bases at V and 4 bases at J, with 8 bases between. The germline CDR1 and CDR2 sequences are SGHKS and YYEKEE (reference sequence). There are 13 residues in the CDR3.